Each of the 16 T cell receptor beta chains below was sequenced from the same sample in a study of blood T cell repertoires in COVID-19 (TCRdb year 2020). Library creation used the immunoSEQ multiplex PCR assay. In its TCRdb copy, this immuneACCESS table keeps in-frame sequences only and misses some clones. Where compared with another copy, unresolved V genes explain less than half of these, and the others have no known cause. This sample gives under 200,000 clones in total; around 83% of them show up just once. About 1.5% of the sample lies in the top ten. Sequencing used peripheral blood. Receptors were obtained from a human donor in a cohort sampled during active COVID-19.

The table lists this clone with a few counts. This chain links TRBV18 with TRBJ1-6; weak D call: TRBD1 (5 bases). CDR1 is KGHSH and CDR2 is LQKENI in the germline V gene. V was shortened by 1 base and J by 2 bases, with 9 bases between the two germline ends. The CDR3 length is 16 residues. The CDR3 sequence: CASSPREGTYNSPLHF. CDR3 DNA sequence: TGTGCCAGCTCACCACGGGAGGGGACCTATAATTCACCCCTCCACTTT.

On this clone: One end of the junction does not line up with germline, which may come from a read error. The rearrangement links TRBV6-1 to TRBJ2-3; a weak D match, TRBD1 (6 bases). In germline, CDR1 is MNHNS, CDR2 SASEGT. CDR3 length equals 12 residues. The CDR3 here is CASSEWTETQYF. CDR3 DNA: TGTGCCAGCAGTGAATGGACAGAAACGCAGTATTTT.

J is TRBJ1-1 and V is TRBV7-9; 9 bases agree with TRBD1. Looked up from germline, CDR1 is SEHNR and CDR2 is FQNEAQ (reference sequence). This CDR3 has 15 amino acids. With V trimmed by 5 bases and J by 4 bases, 8 bases remained unmatched. The CDR3 protein is CASSRDRAVGTEAFF. The CDR3 DNA sequence: TGTGCCAGCAGCCGGGACAGGGCCGTGGGCACTGAAGCTTTCTTT.

The V and J genes are TRBV5-4 and TRBJ2-2; TRBD2 might be the D (6 bases). The CDR3 length is 17 residues. V lost 2 bases to trimming and J lost 0 bases, with 14 bases between them. CDR1 and CDR2 (germline): SGHNT, YYREEE (reference sequence). The CDR3 here is CASSFGGAGTNTGELFF. CDR3 nucleotides: TGTGCCAGCAGCTTTGGCGGGGCGGGTACGAACACCGGGGAGCTGTTTTTT.

This chain uses TRBV2 with TRBJ1-3; a weak D match, TRBD1 (6 bases). In germline, CDR1 is SNHLY, CDR2 FYNNEI. Trimming took off 5 bases at V and 6 bases at J, with 20 bases between the two ends. The length of the CDR3 is 16 residues. Here the CDR3 DNA reads TGTGCCAGCAGTCCCCAGGGGTATTACGCCGAAAACACCATATATTTT. This sequence encodes CASSPQGYYAENTIYF. Variable domain in full (rest from reference TRBV2 and TRBJ1-3): EPEVTQTPSHQVTQMGQEVILRCVPISNHLYFYWYRQILGQKVEFLVSFYNNEISEKSEIFDDQFSVERPDGSNFTLKIRSTKLEDSAMYFCASSPQGYYAENTIYFGEGSWLTVV.

The rearrangement joins TRBV2 to TRBJ2-7; D might be TRBD1 (6 bases). Germline assignment: CDR1 SNHLY and CDR2 FYNNEI. The CDR3 extends over 12 amino acids. V lost 8 bases to trimming and J lost 2 bases, with 10 bases between them. DNA of the CDR3: TGTGCCAGCGGGGACACCACCTACGAGCAGTACTTC. Translating it yields CASGDTTYEQYF.

Only one count was recorded for this clone. The chain couples TRBV4-3 to TRBJ2-5, with TRBD2 as a possible D gene (6 bases). The CDR3 sequence is 15 residues long. The V gene lost 0 bases and the J gene lost 5 bases, with 13 bases spanning the gap. Germline V gene data show CDR1 as LGHNA and CDR2 as YSLEER. The CDR3 sequence is CASSQDGGREETQYF. The CDR3 region has the DNA TGCGCCAGCAGCCAAGACGGGGGTAGGGAGGAGACCCAGTACTTC.

This clone came up a few times. V is TRBV19 and J is TRBJ1-1; D unresolved. The CDR3 extends over 16 amino acids. Trimming removed 3 bases at V and 3 bases at J, with 17 bases between. Germline lookup yields CDR1 LNHDA and CDR2 SQIVND (reference sequence). CDR3 nucleotide sequence: TGTGCCAGTAGTATCCCCTGGGCCGGGGAGGACACTGAAGCTTTCTTT. Translation: CASSIPWAGEDTEAFF.

The V and J genes are TRBV7-3 and TRBJ1-2; D unclear. The CDR3 has 14 residues. V was cut by 2 bases and J by 8 bases, with 15 bases left in between. Germline V lookup: CDR1 SGHTA, CDR2 FQGTGA. CDR3 protein: CASSLSAGSGGYTF. The CDR3 DNA is TGTGCCAGCAGCTTATCCGCGGGCAGTGGGGGCTACACCTTC.

This rearrangement joins TRBV24-1 to TRBJ1-2; 9 bases align to TRBD1. Looked up from germline, CDR1 is KGHDR and CDR2 is SFDVKD. With V trimmed by 4 bases and J by 7 bases, 6 bases remained unmatched. The CDR3 is made up of 14 amino acids. DNA for the CDR3: TGTGCCACCAGTGACCCTCGGGACAGGGTTGGCTACACCTTC. Its protein is CATSDPRDRVGYTF.

In its sample, this clone was seen a few times. The chain is built from TRBV9 and TRBJ1-4, with D tentatively TRBD1 (5 bases). The V and J ends lost 3 bases and 0 bases respectively, with 9 bases between them. The CDR3 runs to 15 residues. CDR1 is SGDLS, CDR2 YYNGEE, per germline. The CDR3 bases are TGTGCCAGCAGCGCGGACATCGCAACTAATGAAAAACTGTTTTTT. Amino acid sequence: CASSADIATNEKLFF.

This chain links TRBV28 with TRBJ1-2; 8 nucleotides align to TRBD1. The germline V gene encodes CDR1 MDHEN and CDR2 SYDVKM. This CDR3 has 15 amino acids. Germline trimming cut 2 bases from V and 4 bases from J; bases unmatched to any gene: 6. CDR3 in amino acids: CASSLKQGGGYGYTF. The CDR3, as DNA: TGTGCCAGCAGTTTAAAACAGGGGGGAGGCTATGGCTACACCTTC.

The rearrangement joins TRBV5-4 to TRBJ1-5; 8 bases are a match to TRBD1. The length of the CDR3 is 18 residues. Germline trimming cut 3 bases from V and 0 bases from J; bases unmatched to any gene: 11. Germline CDR1 reads SGHNT; CDR2 reads YYREEE (reference sequence). CDR3 in amino acids: CASSYLGTGEYSNQPQHF. CDR3 nucleotides: TGTGCCAGCAGCTACCTTGGGACAGGCGAATATAGCAATCAGCCCCAGCATTTT.

This clone was detected once. The CDR3 region has the DNA TGTGCCAGCAGTTTAGACACGGGGCCCCAGCATTTT. Translating it yields CASSLDTGPQHF. The rearrangement joins TRBV12-3 or TRBV12-4 to TRBJ1-5; D unresolved. This CDR3 contains 12 residues. Trimming left V 1 base short and J 9 bases short, with 7 bases between.

V gene TRBV27 combines with J gene TRBJ1-1; a weak D match, TRBD1 (5 bases). V was cut by 9 bases and J by 6 bases, with 11 bases left in between. Germline assignment: CDR1 MNHEY and CDR2 SMNVEV (reference sequence). This CDR3 contains 11 residues. CDR3 sequence: CARVGGAEAFF. As DNA, the CDR3 is TGTGCCAGGGTCGGGGGGGCTGAAGCTTTCTTT.

The rearrangement joins TRBV6-5 to TRBJ1-4; maybe TRBD1 (6 bases). Trimming removed 2 bases at V and 8 bases at J, with 12 bases between. The CDR3 contains 14 residues. From germline, CDR1 is MNHEY and CDR2 SVGAGI. The DNA for the CDR3 is TGTGCCAGCAGTTACCTTTACAGGGCCGAAAAACTGTTTTTT. Translated, it gives CASSYLYRAEKLFF.